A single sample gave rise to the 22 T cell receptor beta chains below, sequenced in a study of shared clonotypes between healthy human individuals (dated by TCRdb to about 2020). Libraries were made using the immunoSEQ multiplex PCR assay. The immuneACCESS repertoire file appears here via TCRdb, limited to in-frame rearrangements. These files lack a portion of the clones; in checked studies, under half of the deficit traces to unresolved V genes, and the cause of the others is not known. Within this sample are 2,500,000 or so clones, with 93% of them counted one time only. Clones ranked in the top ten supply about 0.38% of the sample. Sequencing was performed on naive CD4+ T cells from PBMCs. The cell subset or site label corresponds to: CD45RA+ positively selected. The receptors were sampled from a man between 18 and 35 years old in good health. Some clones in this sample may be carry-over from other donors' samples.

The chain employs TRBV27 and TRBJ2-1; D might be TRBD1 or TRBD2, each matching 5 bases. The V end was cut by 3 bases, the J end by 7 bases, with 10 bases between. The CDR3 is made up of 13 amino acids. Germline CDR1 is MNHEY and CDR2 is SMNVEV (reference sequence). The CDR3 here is CASSFLEGNEQFF. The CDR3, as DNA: TGTGCCAGCAGTTTCCTCGAGGGGAATGAGCAGTTCTTC.

The CDR3 here is CAIRGASGLPNEQFF. The DNA of the CDR3 is TGTGCCATCAGGGGGGCTAGCGGGCTCCCCAATGAGCAGTTCTTC. The chain recombines TRBV10-3 with TRBJ2-1; 8 positions agree with TRBD2. Trimming took 6 bases from V and 6 from J; bases not matched to a gene: 10. The CDR3 covers 15 residues. Germline CDR1 ENHRY, CDR2 SYGVKD.

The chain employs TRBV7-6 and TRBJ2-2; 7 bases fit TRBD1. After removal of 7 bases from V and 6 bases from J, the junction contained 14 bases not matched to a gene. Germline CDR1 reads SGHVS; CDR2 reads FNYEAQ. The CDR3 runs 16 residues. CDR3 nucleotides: TGTGCCAGCACCTCAACGGCCCGGACAGGTTCCGGGGAGCTGTTTTTT. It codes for CASTSTARTGSGELFF.

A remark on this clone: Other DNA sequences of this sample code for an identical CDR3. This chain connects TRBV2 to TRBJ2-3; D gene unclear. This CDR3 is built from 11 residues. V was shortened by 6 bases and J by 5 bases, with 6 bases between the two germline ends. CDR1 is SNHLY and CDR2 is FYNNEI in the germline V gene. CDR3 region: CASRELDTQYF. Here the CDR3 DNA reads TGTGCCAGCAGGGAGTTAGATACGCAGTATTTT.

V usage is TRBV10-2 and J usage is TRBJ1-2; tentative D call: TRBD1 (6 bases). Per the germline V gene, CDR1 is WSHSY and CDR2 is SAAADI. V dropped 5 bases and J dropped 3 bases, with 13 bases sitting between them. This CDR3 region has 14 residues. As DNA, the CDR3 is TGCGCCAGCAGTCCCGACAGGTCAGACTATGGCTACACCTTC. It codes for CASSPDRSDYGYTF.

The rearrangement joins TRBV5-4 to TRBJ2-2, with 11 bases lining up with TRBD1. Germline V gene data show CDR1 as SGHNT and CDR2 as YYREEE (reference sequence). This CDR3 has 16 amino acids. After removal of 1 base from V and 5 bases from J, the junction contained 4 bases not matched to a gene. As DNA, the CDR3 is TGTGCCAGCAGCTTGTCCGGGACAGGGGGTACCGGGGAGCTGTTTTTT. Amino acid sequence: CASSLSGTGGTGELFF. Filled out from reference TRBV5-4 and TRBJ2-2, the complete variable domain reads ETGVTQSPTHLIKTRGQQVTLRCSSQSGHNTVSWYQQALGQGPQFIFQYYREEENGRGNFPPRFSGLQFPNYSSELNVNALELDDSALYLCASSLSGTGGTGELFFGEGSRLTVL.

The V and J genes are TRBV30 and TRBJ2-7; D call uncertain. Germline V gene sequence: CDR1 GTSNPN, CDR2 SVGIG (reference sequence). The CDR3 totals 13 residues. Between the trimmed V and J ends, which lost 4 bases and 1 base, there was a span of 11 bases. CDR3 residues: CAWTTGSSYEQYF. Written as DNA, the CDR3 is TGTGCCTGGACCACCGGCAGTTCCTACGAGCAGTACTTC.

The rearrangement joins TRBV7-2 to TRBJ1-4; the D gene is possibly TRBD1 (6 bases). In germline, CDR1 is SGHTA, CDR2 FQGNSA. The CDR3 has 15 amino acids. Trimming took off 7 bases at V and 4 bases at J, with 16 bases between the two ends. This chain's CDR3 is CASTPGGANNEKLFF. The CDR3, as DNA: TGTGCCAGCACTCCTGGGGGGGCCAATAATGAAAAACTGTTTTTT.

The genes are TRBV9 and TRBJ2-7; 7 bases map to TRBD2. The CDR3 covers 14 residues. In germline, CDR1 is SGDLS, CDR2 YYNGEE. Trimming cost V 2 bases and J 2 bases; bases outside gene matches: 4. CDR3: CASSVSGTAYEQYF. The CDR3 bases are TGTGCCAGCAGCGTGAGCGGGACCGCCTACGAGCAGTACTTC.

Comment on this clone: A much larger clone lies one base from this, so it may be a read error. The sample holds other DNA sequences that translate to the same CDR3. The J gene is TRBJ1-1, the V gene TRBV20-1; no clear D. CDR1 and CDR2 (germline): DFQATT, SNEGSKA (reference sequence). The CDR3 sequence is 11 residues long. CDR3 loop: CSARGNTEAFF. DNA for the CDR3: TGCAGTGCAAGAGGGAACACTGAAGCTTTCTTT.

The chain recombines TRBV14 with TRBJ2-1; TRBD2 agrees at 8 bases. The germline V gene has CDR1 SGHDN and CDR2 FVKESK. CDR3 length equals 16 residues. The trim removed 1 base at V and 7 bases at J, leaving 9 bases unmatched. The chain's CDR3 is CASSQGQRERWNEQFF. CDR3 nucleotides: TGTGCCAGCAGCCAAGGACAGCGGGAGAGGTGGAATGAGCAGTTCTTC. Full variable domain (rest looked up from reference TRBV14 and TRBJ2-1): EAGVTQFPSHSVIEKGQTVTLRCDPISGHDNLYWYRRVMGKEIKFLLHFVKESKQDESGMPNNRFLAERTGGTYSTLKVQPAELEDSGVYFCASSQGQRERWNEQFFGPGTRLTVL.

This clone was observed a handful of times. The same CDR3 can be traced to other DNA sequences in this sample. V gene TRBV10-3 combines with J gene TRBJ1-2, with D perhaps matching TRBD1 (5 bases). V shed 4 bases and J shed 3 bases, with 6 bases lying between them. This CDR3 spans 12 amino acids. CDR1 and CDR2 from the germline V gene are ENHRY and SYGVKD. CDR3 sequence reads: CAISGGDYGYTF. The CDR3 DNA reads TGTGCCATCAGTGGAGGGGACTATGGCTACACCTTC.

CDR3 coding DNA: TGCGCCAGCAGACTCACTAGCGGGAGGATCGGGGAGCTGTTTTTT. Its translation: CASRLTSGRIGELFF. V usage is TRBV5-1 and J usage is TRBJ2-2, with 12 positions matching TRBD2. The CDR3 is made up of 15 amino acids. The germline CDR1 and CDR2 sequences are SGHRS and YFSETQ. V lost 5 bases, J lost 7 bases, and 6 bases stayed unmatched.

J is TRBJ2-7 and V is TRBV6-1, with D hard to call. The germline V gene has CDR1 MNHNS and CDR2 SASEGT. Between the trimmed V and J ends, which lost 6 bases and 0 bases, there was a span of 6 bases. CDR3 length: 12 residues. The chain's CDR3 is CASRRISYEQYF. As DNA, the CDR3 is TGTGCCAGCAGGCGGATCTCCTACGAGCAGTACTTC.

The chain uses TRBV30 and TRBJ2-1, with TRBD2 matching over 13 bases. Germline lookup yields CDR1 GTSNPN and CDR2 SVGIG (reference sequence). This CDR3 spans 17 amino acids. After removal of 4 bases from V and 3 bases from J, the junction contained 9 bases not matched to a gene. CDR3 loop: CAWKRGTSGKHYNEQFF. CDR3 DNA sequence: TGTGCCTGGAAGAGGGGGACTAGCGGGAAACACTACAATGAGCAGTTCTTC.

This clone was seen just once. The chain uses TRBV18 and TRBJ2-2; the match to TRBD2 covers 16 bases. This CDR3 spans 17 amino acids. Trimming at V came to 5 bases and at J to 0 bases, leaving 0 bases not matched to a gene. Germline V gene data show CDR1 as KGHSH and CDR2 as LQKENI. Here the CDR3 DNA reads TGTGCCAGCTCAGGGACTAGCGGGAGGGCGAACACCGGGGAGCTGTTTTTT. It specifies CASSGTSGRANTGELFF.

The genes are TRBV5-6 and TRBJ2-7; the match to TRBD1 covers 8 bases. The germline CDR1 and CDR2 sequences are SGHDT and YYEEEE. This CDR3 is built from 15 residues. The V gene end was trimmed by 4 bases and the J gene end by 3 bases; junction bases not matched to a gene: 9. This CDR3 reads CASSTRDRSHYEQYF. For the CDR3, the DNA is TGTGCCAGCAGCACAAGGGACAGGTCGCACTACGAGCAGTACTTC.

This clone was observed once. Here the CDR3 DNA reads TGTGCCAGCAGCTTGAAGGGTTTGCGAACCGGGGAGCTGTTTTTT. The encoded protein is CASSLKGLRTGELFF. The chain recombines TRBV5-8 with TRBJ2-2; D is ambiguous. With 1 base removed from V and 5 bases from J, the gap between germline ends came to 12 bases. Germline V gene data show CDR1 as SGHTS and CDR2 as YDEGEE. The length of the CDR3 is 15 residues. Looking up the rest from reference TRBV5-8 and TRBJ2-2 gives the full variable domain: EAGVTQSPTHLIKTRGQQATLRCSPISGHTSVYWYQQALGLGLQFLLWYDEGEERNRGNFPPRFSGRQFPNYSSELNVNALELEDSALYLCASSLKGLRTGELFFGEGSRLTVL.

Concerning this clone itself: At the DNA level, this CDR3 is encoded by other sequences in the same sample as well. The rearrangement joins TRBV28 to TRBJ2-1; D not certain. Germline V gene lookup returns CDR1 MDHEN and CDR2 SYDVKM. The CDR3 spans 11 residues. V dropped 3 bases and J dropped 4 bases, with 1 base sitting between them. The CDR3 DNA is TGTGCCAGCAGTTTGTACAATGAGCAGTTCTTC. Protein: CASSLYNEQFF.

The chain's CDR3 is CASSFLRSVGETQYF. The CDR3 nucleotides read TGCGCCAGCAGCTTTTTACGGTCTGTTGGGGAGACCCAGTACTTC. J is TRBJ2-5 and V is TRBV5-1; D is unresolved. The CDR3 length is 15 residues. Germline lookup yields CDR1 SGHRS and CDR2 YFSETQ. V gave up 2 bases and J gave up 5 bases, with 16 bases separating them.

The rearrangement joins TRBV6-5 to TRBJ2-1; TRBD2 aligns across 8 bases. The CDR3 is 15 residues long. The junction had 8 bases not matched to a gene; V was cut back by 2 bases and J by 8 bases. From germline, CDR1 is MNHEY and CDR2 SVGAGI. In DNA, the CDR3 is TGTGCCAGCAGTTACCTCGGGAGGGCCGAGCATGAGCAGTTCTTC. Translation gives CASSYLGRAEHEQFF.

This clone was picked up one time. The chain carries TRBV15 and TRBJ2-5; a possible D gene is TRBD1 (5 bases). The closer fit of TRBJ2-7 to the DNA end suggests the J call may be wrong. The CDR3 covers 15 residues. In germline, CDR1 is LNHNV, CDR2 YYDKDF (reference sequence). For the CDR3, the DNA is TGTGCCACCAGCGGACACACTGGCCTCTCCTACGAGCAGTACTTC. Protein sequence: CATSGHTGLSYEQYF.